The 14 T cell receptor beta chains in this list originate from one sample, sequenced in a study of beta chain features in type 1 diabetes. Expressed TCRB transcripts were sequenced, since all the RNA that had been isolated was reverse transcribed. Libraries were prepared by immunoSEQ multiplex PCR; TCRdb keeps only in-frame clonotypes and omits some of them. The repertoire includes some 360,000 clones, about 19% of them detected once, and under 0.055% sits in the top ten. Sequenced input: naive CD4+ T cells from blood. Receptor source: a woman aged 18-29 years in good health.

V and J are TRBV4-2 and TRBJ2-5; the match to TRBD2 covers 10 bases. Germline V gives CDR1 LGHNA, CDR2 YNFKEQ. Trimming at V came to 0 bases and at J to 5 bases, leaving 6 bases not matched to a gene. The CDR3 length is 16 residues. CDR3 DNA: TGTGCCAGCAGCCAAGAAGCAGCGGGGGGGCAGGAGACCCAGTACTTC. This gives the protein CASSQEAAGGQETQYF.

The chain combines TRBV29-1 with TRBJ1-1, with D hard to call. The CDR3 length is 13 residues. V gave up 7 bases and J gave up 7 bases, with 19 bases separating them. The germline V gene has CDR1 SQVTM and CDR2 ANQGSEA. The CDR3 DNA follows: TGCAGCGCCCCAACCCCGGCACACAGTGAAGCTTTCTTT. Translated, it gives CSAPTPAHSEAFF. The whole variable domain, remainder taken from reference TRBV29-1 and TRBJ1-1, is SAVISQKPSRDICQRGTSLTIQCQVDSQVTMMFWYRQQPGQSLTLIATANQGSEATYESGFVIDKFPISRPNLTFSTLTVSNMSPEDSSIYLCSAPTPAHSEAFFGQGTRLTVV.

The CDR3 DNA sequence: TGTGCCAGCAGTTTACAGGGGCCCTACGAGCAGTACTTC. Translated, it gives CASSLQGPYEQYF. The rearrangement uses TRBV6-5 and TRBJ2-7; 7 nucleotides line up with TRBD1. After removal of 4 bases from V and 2 bases from J, the junction contained 2 bases not matched to a gene. The germline V gene has CDR1 MNHEY and CDR2 SVGAGI. The CDR3 is made up of 13 amino acids.

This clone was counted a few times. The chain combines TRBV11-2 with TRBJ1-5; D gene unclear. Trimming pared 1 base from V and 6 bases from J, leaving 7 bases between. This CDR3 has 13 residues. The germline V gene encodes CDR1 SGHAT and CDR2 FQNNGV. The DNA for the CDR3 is TGTGCCAGCAGCTTAGCCCCTAGTCAGCCCCAGCATTTT. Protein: CASSLAPSQPQHF.

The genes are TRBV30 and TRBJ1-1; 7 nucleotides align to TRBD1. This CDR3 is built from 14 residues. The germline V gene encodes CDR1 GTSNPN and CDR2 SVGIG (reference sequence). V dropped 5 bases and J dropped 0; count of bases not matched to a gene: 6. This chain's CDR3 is CAWGPGQLNTEAFF. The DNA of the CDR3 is TGTGCCTGGGGCCCGGGACAGTTGAACACTGAAGCTTTCTTT.

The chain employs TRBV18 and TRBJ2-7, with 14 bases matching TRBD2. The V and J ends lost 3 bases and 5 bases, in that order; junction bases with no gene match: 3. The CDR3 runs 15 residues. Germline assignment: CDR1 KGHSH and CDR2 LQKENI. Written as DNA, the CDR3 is TGTGCCAGCTCACCCGGGACTAGCGGGAGCAACGAGCAGTACTTC. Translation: CASSPGTSGSNEQYF.

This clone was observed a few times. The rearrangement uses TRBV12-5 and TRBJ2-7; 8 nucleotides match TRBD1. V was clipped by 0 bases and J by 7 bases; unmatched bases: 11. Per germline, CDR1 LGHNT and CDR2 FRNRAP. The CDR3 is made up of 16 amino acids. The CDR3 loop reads CASGLVRGQGVGEQYF. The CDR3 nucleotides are TGTGCTAGTGGTTTGGTAAGAGGACAGGGTGTAGGTGAGCAGTACTTC.

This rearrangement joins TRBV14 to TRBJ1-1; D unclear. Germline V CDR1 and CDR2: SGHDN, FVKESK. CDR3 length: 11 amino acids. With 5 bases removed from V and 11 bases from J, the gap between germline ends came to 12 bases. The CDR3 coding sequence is TGTGCCAGCAGCGCGGCCCGGACTGCTTTCTTT. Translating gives CASSAARTAFF.

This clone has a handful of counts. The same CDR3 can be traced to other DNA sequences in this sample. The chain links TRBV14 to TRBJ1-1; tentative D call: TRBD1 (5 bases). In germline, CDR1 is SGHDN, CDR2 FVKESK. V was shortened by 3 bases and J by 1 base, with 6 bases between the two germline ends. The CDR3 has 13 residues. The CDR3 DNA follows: TGTGCCAGCAGCCAGGGGCAGAACACTGAAGCTTTCTTT. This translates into CASSQGQNTEAFF. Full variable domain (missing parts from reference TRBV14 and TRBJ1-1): EAGVTQFPSHSVIEKGQTVTLRCDPISGHDNLYWYRRVMGKEIKFLLHFVKESKQDESGMPNNRFLAERTGGTYSTLKVQPAELEDSGVYFCASSQGQNTEAFFGQGTRLTVV.

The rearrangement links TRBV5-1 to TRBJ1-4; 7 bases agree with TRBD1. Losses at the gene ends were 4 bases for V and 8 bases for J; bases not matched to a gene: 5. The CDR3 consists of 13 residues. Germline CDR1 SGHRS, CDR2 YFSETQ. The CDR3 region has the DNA TGCGCCAGCAGCCCGGGGACAGCAGAAAAACTGTTTTTT. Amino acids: CASSPGTAEKLFF.

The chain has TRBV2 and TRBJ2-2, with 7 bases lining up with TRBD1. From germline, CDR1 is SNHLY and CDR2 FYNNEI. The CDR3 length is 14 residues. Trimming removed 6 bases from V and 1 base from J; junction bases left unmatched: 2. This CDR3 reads CASRRTGNTGELFF. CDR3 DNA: TGTGCCAGCAGAAGGACAGGGAACACCGGGGAGCTGTTTTTT.

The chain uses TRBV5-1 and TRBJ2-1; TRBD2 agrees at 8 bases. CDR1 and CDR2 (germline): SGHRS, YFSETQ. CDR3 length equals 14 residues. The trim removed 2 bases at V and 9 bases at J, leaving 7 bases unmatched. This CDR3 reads CASSLAGADGEQFF. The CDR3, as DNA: TGCGCCAGCAGCTTAGCGGGGGCTGACGGTGAGCAGTTCTTC.

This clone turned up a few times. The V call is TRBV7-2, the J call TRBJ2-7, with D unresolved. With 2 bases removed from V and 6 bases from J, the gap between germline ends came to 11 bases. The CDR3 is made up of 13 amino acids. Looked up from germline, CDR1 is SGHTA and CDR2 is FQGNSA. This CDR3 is CASSLLLTGEQYF. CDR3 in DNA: TGTGCCAGCAGCTTACTCCTAACGGGCGAGCAGTACTTC.

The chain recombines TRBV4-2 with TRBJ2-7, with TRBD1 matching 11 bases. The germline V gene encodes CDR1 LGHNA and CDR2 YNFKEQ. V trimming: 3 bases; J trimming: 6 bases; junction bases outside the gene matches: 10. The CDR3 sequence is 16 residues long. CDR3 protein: CASSQRGTGGFTEQYF. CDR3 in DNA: TGTGCCAGCAGCCAGCGAGGGACAGGGGGTTTCACCGAGCAGTACTTC.